What follows is one T cell receptor beta chain and its context. Germline CDR1 is SNHLY and CDR2 is FYNNEI. CDR3 length: 15 amino acids. V shed 8 bases, J shed 4 bases, and the junction held 11 bases outside the gene matches. Sequencing was performed with immunoSEQ multiplex PCR; in TCRdb, only in-frame clones are kept and a portion is missing. The data contain about 660,000 clones, roughly 90% of them seen just once; the ten biggest clones take up approximately 0.01%. This sample was taken from a study of shared T cell receptors in the human thymus. The sample also formed part of further work on human thymus T cells. From that second work: The study used thymus tissue resected during corrective heart surgery.

J is TRBJ2-7 and V is TRBV2; 10 positions match TRBD1. This receptor was identified in a boy in the first two years of life with a congenital heart defect. The sample taken for sequencing was thymocytes. The CDR3 loop is CASRDRGEGAYEQYF. The CDR3 bases are TGTGCCAGCCGGGACAGGGGTGAGGGGGCATACGAGCAGTACTTC.